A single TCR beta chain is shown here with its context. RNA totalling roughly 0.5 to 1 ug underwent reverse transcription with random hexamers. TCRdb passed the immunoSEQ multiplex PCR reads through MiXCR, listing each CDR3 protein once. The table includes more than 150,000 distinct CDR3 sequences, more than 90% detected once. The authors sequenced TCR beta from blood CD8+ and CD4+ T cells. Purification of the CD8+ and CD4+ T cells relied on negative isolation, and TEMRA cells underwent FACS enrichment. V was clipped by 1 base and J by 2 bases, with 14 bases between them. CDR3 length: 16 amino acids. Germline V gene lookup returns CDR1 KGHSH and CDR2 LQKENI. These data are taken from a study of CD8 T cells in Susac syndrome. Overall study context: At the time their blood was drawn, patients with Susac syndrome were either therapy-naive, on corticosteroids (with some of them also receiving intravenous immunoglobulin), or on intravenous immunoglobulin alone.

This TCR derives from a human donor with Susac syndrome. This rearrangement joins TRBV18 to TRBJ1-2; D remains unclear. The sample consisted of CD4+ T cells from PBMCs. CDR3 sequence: CASSPRSTQPNYGYTF. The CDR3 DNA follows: TGTGCCAGCTCACCACGGAGTACCCAGCCGAACTATGGCTACACCTTC.